This T cell receptor beta chain was recovered during a study of T cells in Graves' hyperthyroidism and ophthalmopathy. Study outcomes and limitations: Ophthalmopathy got predicted by the model a median about six months before its onset.

Note on this clonotype: Its cognate antigen is unknown.

Graves' hyperthyroidism qualified as stable when ophthalmopathy did not progress within 18 months. V dropped 0 bases and J dropped 6; count of bases not matched to a gene: 11. The CDR3 length is 18 residues. Looked up from germline, CDR1 is SGHTA and CDR2 is FQGTGA. Amplified regions were TCR beta CDR3 sequences from RNA transcripts. The primer set for the first-round RT-PCR of the TCR CDR3 was HTBI. Each CDR3 protein is one row after TCRdb ran MiXCR on the multiplex PCR reads. The top ten clones hold 10% to 13% of a sample with hundreds of thousands of distinct CDR3 sequences, about 14% of them seen once.

This clonotype was obtained from a woman in her late teens or twenties with Graves' hyperthyroidism. Sequencing input: blood. The chain recombines TRBV7-3 with TRBJ2-1; 10 bases match TRBD2. The CDR3, as DNA: TGTGCCAGCAGCTTAACGTTAGGGGCGGCTAGCGGGAGCAATGAGCAGTTCTTC. Translating it yields CASSLTLGAASGSNEQFF.